Following are 15 T cell receptor beta chains from one sample sequenced in a study of blood T cells in healthy people across ages. The second PCR ran roughly 7 to 11 cycles with a sample-barcoded 5' primer and J-beta primers. Each CDR3 protein is one row after TCRdb ran MiXCR on the 5' RACE reads. The repertoire holds 600,000 to 800,000 distinct CDR3 sequences, with more than 20% as singletons. Specimen: blood. The receptors stem from a man aged 70 or older in good health.

This clonotype was picked up a small number of times. The chain has TRBV11-2 and TRBJ1-4; no firm D call. V was trimmed by 0 bases and J by 8 bases, leaving 13 bases between them. The CDR3 length is 15 residues. Germline values: CDR1 SGHAT, CDR2 FQNNGV. The CDR3: CASSLDGRKGEKLFF. CDR3 in DNA: TGTGCCAGCAGCTTAGACGGCAGAAAGGGCGAAAAACTGTTTTTT.

This clonotype was observed a few times. J is TRBJ2-3 and V is TRBV2; no clear D. Between the trimmed V and J ends, which lost 7 bases and 10 bases, there was a span of 18 bases. Germline CDR1 reads SNHLY; CDR2 reads FYNNEI. The CDR3 extends over 13 amino acids. CDR3 nucleotide sequence: TGTGCCAGCACCTTCGAGGTCTCTCAGGCGCAGTATTTT. This translates into CASTFEVSQAQYF.

The chain combines TRBV15 with TRBJ2-4, with D possibly being TRBD1 (6 bases). With 3 bases removed from V and 8 bases from J, the gap between germline ends came to 14 bases. The CDR3 sequence is 14 residues long. CDR1 is LNHNV and CDR2 is YYDKDF in the germline V gene (reference sequence). CDR3 in DNA: TGTGCCACCAGCAGGGGGGAAAAGGGGGACATTCAGTACTTC. Amino acids: CATSRGEKGDIQYF.

This clonotype was detected only a few times. The chain recombines TRBV12-3 or TRBV12-4 with TRBJ2-7, with a weak D call TRBD2 (5 bases). The ends were cut back, 6 bases at V and 6 bases at J, with 15 bases in the middle. The CDR3 has 13 residues. In DNA, the CDR3 is TGTGCCAGCAGCCCCGGAGGAGGTCGCGAGCAGTACTTC. Protein: CASSPGGGREQYF.

At least ten counts were recorded for this clonotype. The V call is TRBV15, the J call TRBJ2-3; D remains ambiguous. Germline CDR1 LNHNV, CDR2 YYDKDF (reference sequence). This CDR3 comprises 14 residues. V was clipped by 0 bases and J by 5 bases, with 9 bases between them. CDR3 sequence (DNA): TGTGCCACCAGCAGAGAAGGAAAGGGAGATACGCAGTATTTT. Its translation is CATSREGKGDTQYF. The whole variable domain, remainder taken from reference TRBV15 and TRBJ2-3, is DAMVIQNPRYQVTQFGKPVTLSCSQTLNHNVMYWYQQKSSQAPKLLFHYYDKDFNNEADTPDNFQSRRPNTSFCFLDIRSPGLGDTAMYLCATSREGKGDTQYFGPGTRLTVL.

This clonotype came up a few times. V is TRBV2 and J is TRBJ2-3, with D unresolved. Trimming left V 5 bases short and J 5 bases short, with 11 bases between. Looked up from germline, CDR1 is SNHLY and CDR2 is FYNNEI. The CDR3 length is 13 residues. The chain's CDR3 is CASSPNIEDTQYF. CDR3 in DNA: TGTGCCAGCAGTCCTAACATCGAAGATACGCAGTATTTT. The variable domain in full, completed from reference TRBV2 and TRBJ2-3, reads EPEVTQTPSHQVTQMGQEVILRCVPISNHLYFYWYRQILGQKVEFLVSFYNNEISEKSEIFDDQFSVERPDGSNFTLKIRSTKLEDSAMYFCASSPNIEDTQYFGPGTRLTVL.

This CDR3 reads CASSYLVGPAEEQYF. The CDR3 bases are TGTGCCAGCAGTTACCTCGTGGGGCCCGCTGAGGAGCAGTACTTC. J is TRBJ2-7 and V is TRBV6-5; possibly TRBD1 for D (5 bases). This CDR3 contains 15 residues. V was clipped by 2 bases and J by 7 bases, with 18 bases between them. Germline V gene lookup returns CDR1 MNHEY and CDR2 SVGAGI.

V and J are TRBV6-1 and TRBJ1-4, with a possible D match to TRBD1 (5 bases). CDR1 and CDR2 (germline): MNHNS, SASEGT. This CDR3 has 15 residues. The V end lost 0 bases, the J end lost 7 bases, and 12 bases lay between the germline ends. This CDR3 is CASSEAPSGREKLFF. The CDR3, as DNA: TGTGCCAGCAGTGAAGCGCCCTCGGGACGTGAAAAACTGTTTTTT.

The chain couples TRBV3-1 to TRBJ1-1, with 8 bases that match TRBD1. This CDR3 is 16 amino acids long. Germline trimming cut 4 bases from V and 0 bases from J; bases unmatched to any gene: 7. Per the germline V gene, CDR1 is LGHDT and CDR2 is YNNKEL (reference sequence). CDR3: CASSLGSGGLNTEAFF. The CDR3 DNA reads as TGTGCCAGCAGCCTAGGTTCAGGGGGCCTGAACACTGAAGCTTTCTTT.

The rearrangement joins TRBV20-1 to TRBJ2-5; 8 nucleotides align to TRBD2. The DNA end lines up better with TRBJ2-7; the J call may be wrong. The CDR3 totals 13 residues. Germline V gene data show CDR1 as DFQATT and CDR2 as SNEGSKA (reference sequence). The CDR3 DNA sequence: TGCAGTGCTAGTACTAGCGGTCCATACGAGCAGTACTTC. It yields the protein CSASTSGPYEQYF.

V gene TRBV2 combines with J gene TRBJ2-1, with 10 bases identical to TRBD1. Unmatched junction bases numbered 11, after V lost 6 bases and J lost 9 bases. Germline loops: CDR1 SNHLY, CDR2 FYNNEI. The CDR3 runs 15 residues. Written as DNA, the CDR3 is TGTGCCAGCAGACTGGGACAGGGGAATTCCGGTGAGCAGTTCTTC. Translation gives CASRLGQGNSGEQFF.

This clonotype has a handful of counts. The rearrangement uses TRBV7-9 and TRBJ1-3; D perhaps matches TRBD1 (5 bases). Germline-derived CDR1 and CDR2 are SEHNR and FQNEAQ (reference sequence). The CDR3 is 17 amino acids. The ends were cut back, 5 bases at V and 0 bases at J, with 17 bases in the middle. The CDR3 protein is CASSPGTRGDSGNTIYF. The CDR3 coding sequence is TGTGCCAGCAGCCCAGGGACTCGGGGGGACTCTGGAAACACCATATATTTT.

This clonotype was counted many times. The CDR3 reads CASSWTSGGTDTQYF. The CDR3 DNA is TGTGCCAGCAGCTGGACTAGCGGGGGCACAGATACGCAGTATTTT. The V and J genes are TRBV7-8 and TRBJ2-3; 12 positions agree with TRBD2. CDR1 is SGHVS and CDR2 is FQNEAQ in the germline V gene. This CDR3 spans 15 amino acids. The junction had 0 bases not matched to a gene; V was cut back by 4 bases and J by 1 base.

This chain links TRBV6-1 with TRBJ2-3; TRBD2 matches 12 bases. The length of the CDR3 is 16 residues. V lost 4 bases to trimming and J lost 1 base; unmatched junction nucleotides: 3. Germline values: CDR1 MNHNS, CDR2 SASEGT. The CDR3 region has the DNA TGTGCCAGCAGTGGCCCTAGCGGGAGGGGCACAGATACGCAGTATTTT. As protein: CASSGPSGRGTDTQYF.

There are a few counts of this clonotype. The V call is TRBV7-9, the J call TRBJ2-6; D is uncertain. The CDR3 is 16 residues long. Trimming took off 3 bases at V and 0 bases at J, with 9 bases between the two ends. Per the germline V gene, CDR1 is SEHNR and CDR2 is FQNEAQ (reference sequence). The CDR3 DNA follows: TGTGCCAGCAGCTTCGACGCGAGCTCTGGGGCCAACGTCCTGACTTTC. Its protein product is CASSFDASSGANVLTF.